Below, one T cell receptor beta chain is given with its context. The antigen this receptor binds is unknown. Within one base of it there is no much larger clone, and no base qualities were kept. This sample was taken from a study of cytomegalovirus exposure and HLA in healthy donors (dated by TCRdb to about 2017). About the study as a whole: In an earlier analysis of several hundred of the donors, under 300 Gb of sequence data and 90 million to 120 million unique TCR beta sequences from 150 million to 200 million T cells were reported. Alongside the repertoire data, information on donor age, sex, ethnicity and CMV serostatus was compiled. Besides the first cohort of 666 subjects, a separate validation cohort made up of over 95 different subjects was used. In the later analysis, no new phenotypic data were used to find candidate immune exposures; instead, reliance was placed on TCR beta sequences and their occurrence across donors. Because of strong linkage in the cohort, 5 or 6 DR-DQ haplotypes were treated as single units for association and clustering. An early release covering roughly 600 HLA-typed donors comprised about 320 gigabases of sequencing data and 65 million to 100 million unique TCR sequences. Every discovery cohort repertoire had been produced on one sequencing platform. To predict cytomegalovirus infection status, the study combined high-throughput TCR immunosequencing, statistical association of individual TCRs with disease status, and machine learning. To decide whether each TCR beta V gene segment behaved as functional or pseudogenic, an earlier analysis of several hundred of the donors relied on high-throughput TCR beta sequencing. Typing coverage differed by locus: A, B, C, DRB1 and DQB1 were typed in roughly 629-640 donors, DQA1 in 500 to 550, DPA1 in 600 to 610, and DPB1 in 400 to 490. Across about 370 genotyped donors of the cohort, an average of about 250,000 unique TCR beta nucleotide sequences per donor were sequenced, and roughly 20% of those sequences were non-productive. A later genetic analysis took genome-wide SNP genotypes for about 60% of the roughly 670 donors and used that subset as a discovery cohort. The study aimed to test whether signatures of past pathogen exposure could be identified by cataloging public T cell receptors. In a later analysis, previously published TCR beta repertoires from 550 to 700 donors were re-analyzed and high-resolution HLA genotyping was added so that TCR occurrence patterns could be studied. The T cell repertoires of 666 subjects were profiled by immunosequencing and related to cytomegalovirus serostatus. Both class I and class II loci were covered by HLA typing, at four-digit resolution. Among the approximately 420 genotyped donors, roughly 80% belonged to the genetic ancestry cluster associated with self-reported Caucasian donors.

The receptor library was made with the immunoSEQ multiplex PCR assay. The multiplex PCR relied on a mix of 60 forward primers for TCR Vbeta segments and 13 reverse primers for TCR Jbeta segments. A multiplex PCR assay on genomic DNA amplified the CDR3 region of rearranged TCR beta genes. On the Illumina HiSeq System, the amplified TCR beta libraries were sequenced as 87-base-pair reads. As for the authors' bioinformatics: A later analysis counted about 80 million unique TCR beta chains across the 670 or so repertoires, and some 11 million of these chains were shared by at least two donors. A nearest-neighbor algorithm error-corrected the raw reads and collapsed the reads into unique sequences, merging closely related sequences to remove PCR and sequencing errors. CDR3 sequences were aligned to IMGT reference sequences to assign V, D and J gene segments. For a sequence to be retained, at least a six-nucleotide match to both a V gene segment and a J gene segment was required. Rearrangements were called productive when the CDR3 lacked stop codons and stayed in frame with V and J; all others were non-productive. CDR3 was defined by IMGT convention, running from the second conserved V-encoded cysteine to the conserved J-encoded phenylalanine. In an earlier analysis of just under 600 of the donors, sequences lacking an unambiguous match to a single V gene segment were excluded. In an earlier analysis of roughly 600 of the donors, a V segment was called functional when productive rearrangements were above 56.7%, and segregating when the standard deviation between donors exceeded 5%. A statistical classification framework was built for diagnosing cytomegalovirus status from the catalog of TCR beta chain sequences. In a later analysis, TCR nucleotide sequences were compared against IMGT/GENE-DB human TR gene sequences so that V and J genes could be assigned. In a later analysis, CDR3 sequences and most-parsimonious VDJ recombination scenarios were assigned using the TCRdist pipeline. In a later analysis, every TCR beta chain was defined by the combination of its CDR3 amino acid sequence and its V-gene family, and reads without a unique V-gene family were dropped. As a way to deal with suspected cross-contamination and a sequencing artifact, a later analysis dropped 500 to 700 nucleotide sequences that were highly shared and had low generation probability. In a later analysis, a clonal expansion index for each public chain was calculated from normalized within-repertoire ranks of inferred template counts. In a later analysis, generation probabilities were computed using a VDJ recombination model fitted to out-of-frame rearrangements, and the results were checked against IGoR. In a later analysis, hypergeometric tests were used to score TCR-TCR, TCR-HLA and TCR-CMV co-occurrence, with a repertoire-size bias correction applied to TCR pairs. A later analysis estimated false discovery rates by permuting HLA or CMV assignments 20 times. A later analysis grouped co-occurring TCRs with DBSCAN, adding TCRdist sequence similarity when clustering within HLA-allele-positive subsets. Repertoires with fewer than 30,000 or more than 120,000 public chains were left out of co-occurrence clustering, as were about five repertoires with anomalous nucleotide sharing. In its TCRdb copy, this immuneACCESS table keeps in-frame sequences only and misses some clones. Where compared with another copy, unresolved V genes explain less than half of these, and the others have no known cause. That table is the source of V, J and clone size, and D and trimming were worked out from the DNA. Recorded for this sample are some 150,000 clones; 60% to 85% of them occurred a single time. Of the sample, under 8% falls within the top ten clones.

The cohort comprised 550 to 700 healthy bone marrow donors. All cohort members were sampled while nominally healthy, although unrecorded immune exposures were likely present. The donor was CMV seropositive and was included in the group of 289 seropositive cohort members. A peripheral blood sample was collected from each donor, and TCR beta sequencing was performed on peripheral blood mononuclear cells. Genomic DNA extraction from the blood cell samples was performed with the Qiagen DNeasy Blood Extraction Kit. The germline V end is reduced by 4 bases and the J end by 6 bases; junction bases left unmatched: 8. CDR1 and CDR2 are read off the germline V gene as SGHDT and YYEEEE. Inclusive of the bounding cysteine and phenylalanine, the CDR3 is 14 residues long. Only the CDR3 region is kept as DNA, spanning 42 bases read in frame from base 1. Paper-wide results and their limitations: When HLA alleles, especially DR and DQ, strongly co-occurred, attributing TCR associations to individual alleles was difficult. This cohort had only TCR beta chains sequenced, and the lack of alpha or paired-chain data limited which features could be detected. The study listed 164 TCR beta chains as associated with cytomegalovirus. Three of the identified cytomegalovirus-associated TCR beta chains were confirmed in vitro to be specific for cytomegalovirus antigens. Compared with the roughly 710-donor mean, donors in an Asian-associated ancestry cluster had fewer N-insertions in productive TCRs, according to a later genetic analysis. Because counts were too low, about 18 rarely observed V segments, including chromosome 9 orphons, were excluded from the earlier analysis of some 590 of the donors. Correlated functional status among segregating V segments might be attributable to linkage disequilibrium, but an unknown experimental factor could not be ruled out. The classifier was reported to diagnose cytomegalovirus status with high specificity and sensitivity in both the original cohort and the validation cohort. HLA typing was unavailable for some donors at each locus, so association tests used only the typed subset. In an earlier analysis of some 500 of the donors, most TCR beta V segments were observed in productive rearrangements about 87% or about 30% of the time, broadly matching IMGT annotations. Because the 87-base-pair reads could not distinguish some IMGT-functional V segments, including TRBV6-2 and TRBV6-3, those segments were excluded. Sequencing depth was assumed to be roughly uniform across donors in the presence/absence analyses, though that assumption may not hold. A further reported finding was that TCR beta sequences accurately predicted the HLA-A and HLA-B alleles for most subjects in the first cohort. In a later analysis, HLA-associated TCR beta chains were found to be more clonally expanded and to have lower generation probabilities than equally common non-associated chains. A cluster of highly shared sequence variants was judged likely to be a technical artifact of the sequencing pipeline. A later analysis found that most CMV-associated TCR beta chains appeared HLA-restricted, with HLA associations seemingly driven largely by CMV exposure. Most TCR sequences were observed very rarely across donors, whereas some public TCRs were present in many individuals. The authors suggested that the approach could potentially be extended to other disease states and immunological phenotypes. According to a later analysis, parvovirus B19, influenza, CMV and Epstein-Barr virus appeared linked to several top co-occurrence clusters. A later analysis found that TCR association rates varied across HLA loci, with DRB1 alleles showing the most associated TCRs and HLA-C alleles the fewest. An association between a missense DCLRE1C variant and V-gene and J-gene trimming of TCR beta chains was found in a later genetic analysis and replicated in an independent cohort. At a false discovery rate of 0.05, a later analysis linked 16,951 TCR beta sequences to specific HLA alleles. For the cohort, immune exposure information was limited to CMV serostatus.

The receptor chain draws on TRBV5-6 and TRBJ2-7; 9 central nucleotides agree with TRBD1. Sequenced input: PBMCs. The receptor's source is a man in his forties or fifties in good health and CMV-seropositive. The CDR3 region has the sequence CASSVRDRVPEQYF. The nucleotide sequence is given as TGTGCCAGCAGCGTCCGGGACAGGGTCCCCGAGCAGTACTTC.